This is a list of T cell receptor beta chains from one sample in a study of blood T cell repertoires in COVID-19. The assay was immunoSEQ multiplex PCR, and TCRdb's table has in-frame clones only and misses some. The table includes 140,000 to 150,000 clones, about 87% detected once. The sequenced sample was peripheral blood. The receptors were sampled from a human donor in a cohort sampled during active COVID-19. CDR3s include the opening cysteine and the closing phenylalanine or tryptophan. D genes are given only for firm matches. A row's size may be missing; if present it is once, few, many or a size class.

J	size	V	D	DNA	CDR3
TRBJ2-1	NA	TRBV24-1	TRBD2	TGTGCCACTCGAAGAACGGGAGGGGGCTACAATGAGCAGTTCTTC	CATRRTGGGYNEQFF
TRBJ1-2	few	TRBV19	NA	TGTGCCAGTAATAACCAGGGAGGCTATGGCTACACCTTC	CASNNQGGYGYTF
TRBJ2-5	NA	TRBV5-1	TRBD2	TGCGCCAGCAGCTCCGGGACTAGTGAGACCCAGTACTTC	CASSSGTSETQYF
TRBJ1-2	NA	TRBV11-2	NA	TGTGCCAGCAGCTCAACCCCAGGGTTGGGCTATGGCTACACCTTC	CASSSTPGLGYGYTF
TRBJ2-1	NA	TRBV4-3	NA	TGCGCCAGCAGCCAAGAGGGGCCCCTAGGTCATGAGCAGTTCTTC	CASSQEGPLGHEQFF
TRBJ1-4	NA	TRBV4-2	TRBD1	TGTGCCAGCAGACCTTGGGACAGGGGGGAGGAAAAACTGTTTTTT	CASRPWDRGEEKLFF
TRBJ2-2	NA	TRBV10-3	TRBD1	TGTGCCATCAGTGGGACAGGGGTGCCCGGGGAGCTGTTTTTT	CAISGTGVPGELFF
TRBJ2-2	NA	TRBV9	NA	TGTGCCAGCAGCGTAGGAGGAGTGACCGGGGAGCTGTTTTTT	CASSVGGVTGELFF
TRBJ1-1	NA	TRBV7-9	NA	TGTGCCAGCTACGGAGGAGGCACTGAAGCTTTCTTT	CASYGGGTEAFF
TRBJ2-2	NA	TRBV7-9	NA	TGTGCCAGCAGCTTAGGAAGGCGGAATTTCCCCGGGGAGCTGTTTTTT	CASSLGRRNFPGELFF
TRBJ1-2	NA	TRBV18	NA	TGTGCCAGCTCACCAGGAGCGGGTTCTGGCTACACCTTC	CASSPGAGSGYTF
TRBJ1-2	few	TRBV11-3	NA	TGTGCCAGCAGCTTATTCGACTATGGCTACACCTTC	CASSLFDYGYTF
TRBJ2-4	NA	TRBV5-1	NA	TGCGCCAGCAGCTTCGGGGAAACAAACATTCAGTACTTC	CASSFGETNIQYF
TRBJ2-2	once	TRBV9	TRBD2	TGTGCCAGCAGCGTAGGCGGGAGGGACGGCACCGGGGAGCTGTTTTTT	CASSVGGRDGTGELFF
TRBJ2-1	many	TRBV9	TRBD2	TGTGCCAGCAGCGCGCAGCGGGAACATACAAGGGGTGAGCAGTTCTTC	CASSAQREHTRGEQFF
TRBJ2-2	once	TRBV5-6	NA	TGTGCCAGCAGCAGACGGAGGAGGGGTACCGCGAACACCGGGGAGCTGTTTTTT	CASSRRRRGTANTGELFF
TRBJ2-5	NA	TRBV4-2	NA	TGTGCCAGCAGCCTGGGACTCCGGGGGGAGACCCAGTACTTC	CASSLGLRGETQYF
TRBJ1-1	NA	TRBV19	NA	TGTGCCAGTAGGAACAGGAACACTGAAGCTTTCTTT	CASRNRNTEAFF
TRBJ1-1	NA	TRBV19	NA	TGTGCCAGTAGTACCCAGGTAAACACTGAAGCTTTCTTT	CASSTQVNTEAFF
TRBJ2-1	NA	TRBV7-9	NA	TGTGCCAGCACCCCAGGGGACGGCAGCTCCTACAATGAGCAGTTCTTC	CASTPGDGSSYNEQFF
TRBJ1-2	NA	TRBV6-5	TRBD1	TGTGCCAGCAAATCGTCACAGGGGGGCTACACCTTC	CASKSSQGGYTF
TRBJ1-1	NA	TRBV28	NA	TGTGCCAGCAGTGTAACAGGGCGCGAAGCTTTCTTT	CASSVTGREAFF
TRBJ1-2	NA	TRBV21-1	NA	TGTGCCAGCAACGAGGGGGAAGGCTACACCTTC	CASNEGEGYTF
TRBJ2-7	NA	TRBV9	TRBD1	TGTGCCAGTGGGACAGGGGCATACGAGCAGTACTTC	CASGTGAYEQYF
TRBJ1-1	NA	TRBV5-1	NA	TGCGCCAGCAGCTTGACAGGGAGCAACACTGAAGCTTTCTTT	CASSLTGSNTEAFF
TRBJ1-2	once	TRBV4-2	NA	TGTGCCAGCAGCCCGAGGGTTGGTGTAGGATGGGATTATGGCTACACCTTC	CASSPRVGVGWDYGYTF
TRBJ1-1	NA	TRBV6-1	TRBD1	TGTGCCAGCAGTGATGACAGGGCGAGGGAAGAAGCTTTCTTT	CASSDDRAREEAFF
TRBJ1-5	NA	TRBV4-3	NA	TGCGCCAGCAGCCAAGAAGTGGCGGGGAGCAATCAGCCCCAGCATTTT	CASSQEVAGSNQPQHF
TRBJ2-5	once	TRBV11-3	TRBD2	TGTGCCGTGGGGAGCGGGGACTTGGGGACCCAGTACTTC	CAVGSGDLGTQYF
TRBJ2-3	NA	TRBV11-3	NA	TGTGCCAGCTCCCTGGAGGGGCGCACAGATACGCAGTATTTT	CASSLEGRTDTQYF
TRBJ2-7	NA	TRBV11-2	TRBD1	TGTGCCAGCAGGGACAGGTTCGACTACGAGCAGTACTTC	CASRDRFDYEQYF
TRBJ1-1	NA	TRBV6-2/TRBV6-3	TRBD1	TGTGCCAGCAGTCCAATCGGGACAGCCCATACCGAAGCTTTCTTT	CASSPIGTAHTEAFF
TRBJ2-1	NA	TRBV30	NA	TGTGCCTGGAGTGTATCTCCGGGTGTGCCTTCCTACAATGAGCAGTTCTTC	CAWSVSPGVPSYNEQFF
TRBJ1-4	NA	TRBV12-5	NA	TGTGCTAGTGGTTTGGTAATAACCATAGATGTGCTTGCAACTAATGAAAAACTGTTTTTT	CASGLVITIDVLATNEKLFF
TRBJ2-7	NA	TRBV11-3	TRBD1	TGTGCCAGCAGCTATGCGACAGGGGTTAATCCCTACGAGCAGTACTTC	CASSYATGVNPYEQYF
TRBJ2-5	NA	TRBV27	NA	TGTGCCAGCGGTGAGGGGGGGGGCCGAGGCGAGACCCAGTACTTC	CASGEGGGRGETQYF
TRBJ2-1	NA	TRBV5-1	NA	TGCGCCAGCAGCCCCCTAACTAGCTCCTACAATGAGCAGTTCTTC	CASSPLTSSYNEQFF
TRBJ1-1	NA	TRBV19	NA	TGTGCCAGTAGTGCCCTGGAGGGGGAAGCTTTCTTT	CASSALEGEAFF
TRBJ1-2	NA	TRBV3-1/TRBV3-2	NA	TGTGCCAGCAGCCGGGAGGGGTATGGCTACACCTTC	CASSREGYGYTF
TRBJ1-2	NA	TRBV19	TRBD1	TGTGCCAGCTGGACAGGGGACCCGCAAGATAAGGGCTACACCTTC	CASWTGDPQDKGYTF